This passage covers 12 T cell receptor beta chains from one sample sequenced in a study of cytomegalovirus exposure and HLA in healthy donors. Both 60 Vbeta primers and 13 Jbeta primers went into the PCR. Clones were sequenced by immunoSEQ multiplex PCR, and TCRdb holds only the in-frame ones, with some missing. There are roughly 200,000 clones in the sample; 65% to 85% occur only once, and about 1.7% lies in the top ten. The sequencing input was PBMCs. Every receptor here comes from a man between 45 and 60 years old in good health and CMV-seronegative.

The chain uses TRBV9 and TRBJ2-7, with TRBD2 identical over 13 bases. This CDR3 contains 15 residues. Germline V lookup: CDR1 SGDLS, CDR2 YYNGEE. Trimming at V came to 3 bases and at J to 4 bases, leaving 4 bases not matched to a gene. The CDR3 DNA follows: TGTGCCAGCAGCGAAGGGACTAGCGGGAAGTACGAGCAGTACTTC. Translating gives CASSEGTSGKYEQYF. The full variable domain, its missing parts supplied by reference TRBV9 and TRBJ2-7, is DSGVTQTPKHLITATGQRVTLRCSPRSGDLSVYWYQQSLDQGLQFLIQYYNGEERAKGNILERFSAQQFPDLHSELNLSSLELGDSALYFCASSEGTSGKYEQYFGPGTRLTVT.

V usage is TRBV11-2 and J usage is TRBJ1-3; TRBD1 matches 7 bases. The CDR3 is 16 residues long. CDR1 and CDR2 (germline): SGHAT, FQNNGV. Germline trimming cut 5 bases from V and 2 bases from J; bases unmatched to any gene: 9. CDR3 loop: CASSITSTGPGNTIYF. The CDR3 DNA is TGTGCCAGCAGCATAACGTCGACAGGGCCTGGAAACACCATATATTTT.

The chain has TRBV30 and TRBJ2-1; 14 nucleotides agree with TRBD2. Germline CDR1 and CDR2: GTSNPN and SVGIG (reference sequence). The ends lost 4 bases at V and 8 bases at J; junction bases unmatched: 7. The CDR3 sequence is 15 residues long. The CDR3 region is CAWIVGTSGSHEQFF. The CDR3 DNA is TGTGCCTGGATCGTAGGGACTAGCGGGAGCCATGAGCAGTTCTTC.

The chain carries TRBV10-3 and TRBJ2-1, with 13 bases that match TRBD2. The CDR3 consists of 16 residues. With 6 bases clipped from V and 3 bases from J, the junction kept 5 bases outside the gene matches. CDR1 and CDR2 from the germline V gene are ENHRY and SYGVKD. The CDR3 loop reads CAIRAGLAGVYNEQFF. DNA of the CDR3: TGTGCCATCAGAGCCGGACTAGCGGGAGTCTACAATGAGCAGTTCTTC.

The chain uses TRBV5-1 and TRBJ1-2; TRBD1 agrees at 9 bases. The CDR3 sequence is 13 residues long. Germline V gives CDR1 SGHRS, CDR2 YFSETQ. Trimming removed 3 bases from V and 8 bases from J; junction bases left unmatched: 5. The CDR3 coding sequence is TGCGCCAGCAGCTCGGGACAGGGACGAGGCTACACCTTC. This encodes CASSSGQGRGYTF.

The chain has TRBV19 and TRBJ2-3, with TRBD1 matching over 8 bases. V lost 5 bases and J lost 2; bases outside the gene matches: 6. This CDR3 region has 15 residues. Germline V lookup: CDR1 LNHDA, CDR2 SQIVND (reference sequence). The CDR3 DNA reads as TGTGCCAGTAGTTGGGACAGGATCTCCACAGATACGCAGTATTTT. Amino acids: CASSWDRISTDTQYF.

The chain combines TRBV30 with TRBJ1-4; D possibly corresponds to TRBD1 (5 bases). CDR3 length equals 15 residues. Trimming left V 3 bases short and J 0 bases short, with 11 bases between. CDR1 GTSNPN and CDR2 SVGIG come from the germline V gene (reference sequence). In nucleotides, the CDR3 is TGTGCCTGGAGCTCAGGGTTTGCAACTAATGAAAAACTGTTTTTT. The encoded protein is CAWSSGFATNEKLFF.

The gene calls are TRBV5-1 and TRBJ2-1; 8 bases fit TRBD1. CDR3 length: 14 residues. The junction had 6 bases not matched to a gene; V was cut back by 5 bases and J by 5 bases. Per germline, CDR1 SGHRS and CDR2 YFSETQ. The CDR3 DNA is TGCGCCAGCAGGCCCGGGACAGGTAACAATGAGCAGTTCTTC. Translation gives CASRPGTGNNEQFF.

The gene calls are TRBV30 and TRBJ1-2, with D possibly TRBD1 on 6 matching bases. The germline CDR1 and CDR2 sequences are GTSNPN and SVGIG (reference sequence). The V gene lost 4 bases and the J gene lost 6 bases, with 15 bases spanning the gap. The CDR3 has 13 residues. CDR3 in amino acids: CAWKRDKGHGYTF. CDR3 sequence (DNA): TGTGCCTGGAAACGGGACAAAGGTCATGGCTACACCTTC.

The J gene is TRBJ2-3, the V gene TRBV7-9; 8 bases are shared with TRBD1. The CDR3 is 15 amino acids. The germline CDR1 and CDR2 sequences are SEHNR and FQNEAQ (reference sequence). The V segment lost 7 bases and the J segment 0 bases; nucleotides outside the gene matches: 6. The CDR3 spells CASTRTGLSTDTQYF. In DNA form, the CDR3 reads TGTGCCAGCACGCGGACAGGGCTTAGCACAGATACGCAGTATTTT.

The rearrangement links TRBV5-1 to TRBJ2-1, with D possibly being TRBD2 (5 bases). The ends were cut back, 4 bases at V and 5 bases at J, with 13 bases in the middle. The CDR3 covers 14 residues. Germline CDR1 and CDR2: SGHRS and YFSETQ. CDR3 nucleotide sequence: TGCGCCAGCAGCCCCGGGATCGGTAACAATGAGCAGTTCTTC. It codes for CASSPGIGNNEQFF. The variable domain in full, with the rest retrieved from reference TRBV5-1 and TRBJ2-1, is KAGVTQTPRYLIKTRGQQVTLSCSPISGHRSVSWYQQTPGQGLQFLFEYFSETQRNKGNFPGRFSGRQFSNSRSEMNVSTLELGDSALYLCASSPGIGNNEQFFGPGTRLTVL.

The chain combines TRBV5-6 with TRBJ2-3, with TRBD1 identical over 11 bases. V lost 1 base and J lost 4; bases outside the gene matches: 5. This CDR3 spans 16 amino acids. Germline loops: CDR1 SGHDT, CDR2 YYEEEE. The CDR3 DNA sequence: TGTGCCAGCAGCTTGAGATTGGGACAGGGGGCAGATACGCAGTATTTT. Encoded protein: CASSLRLGQGADTQYF. The variable domain in full, with the rest retrieved from reference TRBV5-6 and TRBJ2-3, is DAGVTQSPTHLIKTRGQQVTLRCSPKSGHDTVSWYQQALGQGPQFIFQYYEEEERQRGNFPDRFSGHQFPNYSSELNVNALLLGDSALYLCASSLRLGQGADTQYFGPGTRLTVL.